The 28 T cell receptor beta chains reported below all come from one sample, sequenced in a study of T cells in tuberculosis. After thawing and overnight rest, PBMC were stained with GMM-loaded CD1B tetramer, viability dye and anti-CD3 for sorting. The lipid loaded on the CD1B tetramers was C32 glucose monomycolate from Rhodococcus equi. The table came from immunoSEQ multiplex PCR; TCRdb's copy has only in-frame clones and leaves some out. The sample yields about 58,000 clones, 70% to 90% seen once. The specimen sequenced was CD1b-GMM tetramer-negative cells sorted from PBMCs. These receptors all come from an adult woman with latent tuberculosis.

The rearrangement joins TRBV18 to TRBJ2-5; 10 bases fit TRBD2. CDR1 KGHSH and CDR2 LQKENI come from the germline V gene. The V gene end was trimmed by 5 bases and the J gene end by 0 bases; junction bases not matched to a gene: 3. This CDR3 has 15 amino acids. The CDR3 DNA follows: TGTGCCAGCTCATACGGACTAGCGGACCAAGAGACCCAGTACTTC. Protein: CASSYGLADQETQYF.

This clone turned up a few times. This chain links TRBV9 with TRBJ2-1; possible D gene TRBD2, 5 bases. This CDR3 is 14 amino acids long. Germline assignment: CDR1 SGDLS and CDR2 YYNGEE. V was pared by 4 bases and J by 8 bases, with 16 bases between. The CDR3 sequence: CASSPRTGLDEQFF. Written as DNA, the CDR3 is TGTGCCAGCAGCCCCCGGACTGGGCTCGATGAGCAGTTCTTC. The whole variable domain, remainder taken from reference TRBV9 and TRBJ2-1, is DSGVTQTPKHLITATGQRVTLRCSPRSGDLSVYWYQQSLDQGLQFLIQYYNGEERAKGNILERFSAQQFPDLHSELNLSSLELGDSALYFCASSPRTGLDEQFFGPGTRLTVL.

The rearrangement links TRBV28 to TRBJ2-1; D is unresolved. Germline CDR1 is MDHEN and CDR2 is SYDVKM. The CDR3 is made up of 12 amino acids. Trimming pared 11 bases from V and 3 bases from J, leaving 11 bases between. The CDR3 spells CASNPGYNEQFF. The DNA of the CDR3 is TGTGCCTCGAATCCGGGCTACAATGAGCAGTTCTTC.

The chain employs TRBV6-5 and TRBJ1-1; D might be TRBD1 (6 bases). The CDR3 spans 14 residues. V lost 6 bases and J lost 3, with 14 bases in between. The germline V gene has CDR1 MNHEY and CDR2 SVGAGI. CDR3 residues: CASRTGNFDTEAFF. In DNA form, the CDR3 reads TGTGCCAGCAGAACAGGGAATTTCGACACTGAAGCTTTCTTT.

The V and J genes are TRBV25-1 and TRBJ2-5; D possibly corresponds to TRBD1 (5 bases). TRBJ2-7 explains the end of the DNA better; the J call may be wrong. This CDR3 contains 15 residues. Looked up from germline, CDR1 is MGHDK and CDR2 is SYGVNS. This CDR3 reads CASSDNRLGAYEQYF. In nucleotides, the CDR3 is TGTGCCAGCAGTGATAACAGGCTAGGGGCCTACGAGCAGTACTTC.

The rearrangement joins TRBV4-2 to TRBJ1-3; TRBD1 might be the D (6 bases). The CDR3 runs 18 residues. Per the germline V gene, CDR1 is LGHNA and CDR2 is YNFKEQ. V dropped 2 bases and J dropped 1 base, with 18 bases sitting between them. The CDR3 protein is CASSQRTYRVQSGNTIYF. For the CDR3, the DNA is TGTGCCAGCAGCCAACGGACCTACAGGGTACAGTCTGGAAACACCATATATTTT.

V usage is TRBV4-1 and J usage is TRBJ1-2; D might be TRBD1 (5 bases). CDR3 size: 15 residues. V was shortened by 0 bases and J by 4 bases, with 12 bases between the two germline ends. The germline V gene encodes CDR1 MGHRA and CDR2 YSYEKL. The CDR3 sequence is CASSQERQRPYGYTF. The CDR3 DNA reads as TGCGCCAGCAGCCAAGAACGACAGAGACCCTATGGCTACACCTTC.

Remarks on this clone: Other DNA variants within this sample encode the same CDR3. The rearrangement uses TRBV7-9 and TRBJ1-2, with TRBD1 matching 7 bases. Per germline, CDR1 SEHNR and CDR2 FQNEAQ (reference sequence). The CDR3 loop spans 12 amino acids. With V trimmed by 5 bases and J by 5 bases, 2 bases remained unmatched. CDR3 in amino acids: CASSPTGYGYTF. As DNA, the CDR3 is TGTGCCAGCAGCCCGACAGGGTATGGCTACACCTTC.

The V call is TRBV18, the J call TRBJ2-5, with TRBD1 matching over 7 bases. V was clipped by 3 bases and J by 1 base; unmatched bases: 5. The germline V gene has CDR1 KGHSH and CDR2 LQKENI. CDR3 length: 15 amino acids. The CDR3 is CASSPLWDSQETQYF. The DNA for the CDR3 is TGTGCCAGCTCACCTTTATGGGACAGCCAAGAGACCCAGTACTTC. Using reference TRBV18 and TRBJ2-5 for the parts outside the CDR3, the full variable domain is NAGVMQNPRHLVRRRGQEARLRCSPMKGHSHVYWYRQLPEEGLKFMVYLQKENIIDESGMPKERFSAEFPKEGPSILRIQQVVRGDSAAYFCASSPLWDSQETQYFGPGTRLLVL.

This sequence joins TRBV9 and TRBJ2-5; D might be TRBD2 (6 bases). Trimming took 0 bases from V and 5 from J, leaving 14 bases between them. Germline-derived CDR1 and CDR2 are SGDLS and YYNGEE. The length of the CDR3 is 15 residues. CDR3 in amino acids: CASSVAGTPVETQYF. CDR3 nucleotides: TGTGCCAGCAGCGTAGCCGGGACTCCGGTTGAGACCCAGTACTTC.

The rearrangement links TRBV4-2 to TRBJ1-6; no reliable D call. CDR1 LGHNA and CDR2 YNFKEQ come from the germline V gene. V lost 4 bases to trimming and J lost 3 bases, with 16 bases between them. The CDR3 totals 17 residues. The CDR3 DNA reads TGTGCCAGCAGCCTCCCGGAGGTCGGAGTCTATAATTCACCCCTCCACTTT. This translates into CASSLPEVGVYNSPLHF.

This chain uses TRBV7-9 with TRBJ2-1, with D possibly being TRBD1 (6 bases). Germline CDR1 SEHNR, CDR2 FQNEAQ (reference sequence). V was cut by 5 bases and J by 8 bases, with 13 bases left in between. CDR3 length: 13 residues. The CDR3 is CASSTNRADEQFF. CDR3 nucleotide sequence: TGTGCCAGCAGCACAAACAGGGCCGATGAGCAGTTCTTC.

CDR3 bases: TGTGCCAGCAGTTACAGGGATGGCCAGCCCCAGCATTTT. Translating gives CASSYRDGQPQHF. V is TRBV28 and J is TRBJ1-5, with D possibly matching TRBD1 (6 bases). Germline V gene data show CDR1 as MDHEN and CDR2 as SYDVKM. Trimming removed 4 bases at V and 7 bases at J, with 11 bases between. There are 13 residues in the CDR3. Full variable domain (remainder filled in from reference TRBV28 and TRBJ1-5): DVKVTQSSRYLVKRTGEKVFLECVQDMDHENMFWYRQDPGLGLRLIYFSYDVKMKEKGDIPEGYSVSREKKERFSLILESASTNQTSMYLCASSYRDGQPQHFGDGTRLSIL.

The V gene is TRBV6-5, the J gene TRBJ1-2, with unresolved D. The ends were cut back, 6 bases at V and 0 bases at J, with 14 bases in the middle. The CDR3 loop spans 15 amino acids. The germline V gene has CDR1 MNHEY and CDR2 SVGAGI. CDR3 amino acids: CASSHTREANYGYTF. CDR3 nucleotide sequence: TGTGCCAGCAGCCACACGAGGGAGGCTAACTATGGCTACACCTTC.

The chain uses TRBV29-1 and TRBJ1-2; D is unclear. This CDR3 is built from 10 residues. Germline-derived CDR1 and CDR2 are SQVTM and ANQGSEA. Trimming pared 6 bases from V and 8 bases from J, leaving 10 bases between. The CDR3 sequence: CSVSEGGYTF. CDR3 coding DNA: TGCAGCGTCAGCGAAGGCGGCTACACCTTC.

The chain is built from TRBV6-5 and TRBJ2-1; possible D gene TRBD1, 5 bases. CDR3 length: 15 amino acids. From germline, CDR1 is MNHEY and CDR2 SVGAGI. Trimming took off 4 bases at V and 5 bases at J, with 15 bases between the two ends. The chain's CDR3 is CASSFREGPNNEQFF. The CDR3 region has the DNA TGTGCCAGCAGTTTCAGGGAAGGGCCTAACAATGAGCAGTTCTTC.

V is TRBV4-3 and J is TRBJ1-1, with a weak D call TRBD1 (6 bases). The CDR3 totals 14 residues. The germline CDR1 and CDR2 sequences are LGHNA and YSLEER. Deletions cut 4 bases from V and 3 bases from J, with 12 bases between. CDR3 loop: CASSPQGLDTEAFF. In nucleotides, the CDR3 is TGCGCCAGCAGCCCGCAGGGGTTGGACACTGAAGCTTTCTTT.

This chain connects TRBV19 to TRBJ2-3, with D perhaps matching TRBD1 (6 bases). Trimming left V 5 bases short and J 2 bases short, with 14 bases between. From germline, CDR1 is LNHDA and CDR2 SQIVND (reference sequence). CDR3 size: 15 residues. The CDR3 DNA follows: TGTGCCAGTAGTCCAATTTACAGGGCCACAGATACGCAGTATTTT. Its translation: CASSPIYRATDTQYF.

This chain uses TRBV7-2 with TRBJ2-7; TRBD1 agrees at 9 bases. The V and J ends lost 3 bases and 0 bases, in that order; junction bases with no gene match: 3. The CDR3 is made up of 15 amino acids. CDR1 and CDR2 (germline): SGHTA, FQGNSA. The CDR3 DNA sequence: TGTGCCAGCAGCTTCCCGACAGGGGGCTCCTACGAGCAGTACTTC. Translated, it gives CASSFPTGGSYEQYF. The full variable domain, completed using reference TRBV7-2 and TRBJ2-7, is GAGVSQSPSNKVTEKGKDVELRCDPISGHTALYWYRQSLGQGLEFLIYFQGNSAPDKSGLPSDRFSAERTGGSVSTLTIQRTQQEDSAVYLCASSFPTGGSYEQYFGPGTRLTVT.

The chain couples TRBV7-8 to TRBJ2-7; 11 nucleotides align to TRBD2. V was clipped by 1 base and J by 0 bases; unmatched bases: 5. The CDR3 sequence is 17 residues long. Germline V gives CDR1 SGHVS, CDR2 FQNEAQ. CDR3 coding DNA: TGTGCCAGCAGCTTAGGAGGACTAGCGGGTGGCTCCTACGAGCAGTACTTC. Translating gives CASSLGGLAGGSYEQYF.

CDR3 bases: TGTGCCAGCAGTTTATCTGCTAGCGGCTACAATGAGCAGTTCTTC. This translates into CASSLSASGYNEQFF. The chain uses TRBV27 and TRBJ2-1, with 7 bases lining up with TRBD2. This CDR3 has 15 amino acids. The J segment lost 3 bases and the V segment lost 0 bases, leaving 2 bases of the junction unmatched. Looked up from germline, CDR1 is MNHEY and CDR2 is SMNVEV (reference sequence).

The chain carries TRBV7-3 and TRBJ2-2; D is ambiguous. V was cut by 5 bases and J by 1 base, with 8 bases left in between. CDR1 is SGHTA, CDR2 FQGTGA, per germline. The CDR3 is 14 amino acids. CDR3: CASSPQRNTGELFF. CDR3 DNA: TGTGCCAGCAGCCCCCAGCGGAACACCGGGGAGCTGTTTTTT.

The genes are TRBV29-1 and TRBJ1-4, with 8 bases lining up with TRBD1. The V and J ends lost 4 bases and 5 bases, in that order; junction bases with no gene match: 12. Germline V gene sequence: CDR1 SQVTM, CDR2 ANQGSEA. The CDR3 length is 16 residues. The CDR3 here is CSVATVSGTGNEKLFF. The CDR3 coding sequence is TGCAGCGTTGCTACTGTGTCCGGGACAGGCAATGAAAAACTGTTTTTT.

V usage is TRBV28 and J usage is TRBJ1-3; D is uncertain. Trimming shortened V by 5 bases and J by 0 bases, and 8 bases separated the two germline ends. The CDR3 totals 14 residues. CDR1 and CDR2 (germline): MDHEN, SYDVKM. CDR3 DNA sequence: TGTGCCAGCAGTCATCCCCACTCTGGAAACACCATATATTTT. Translation: CASSHPHSGNTIYF.

This clone appeared a single time. This rearrangement joins TRBV7-2 to TRBJ2-7; the D gene is possibly TRBD2 (6 bases). The CDR3 consists of 14 residues. Germline loops: CDR1 SGHTA, CDR2 FQGNSA. The germline V and J ends were trimmed by 1 base and 3 bases, with 10 bases remaining between them. CDR3 in DNA: TGTGCCAGCAGCTTAGGCCGGGGGTTCTACGAGCAGTACTTC. It codes for CASSLGRGFYEQYF.

V is TRBV5-6 and J is TRBJ2-6; tentative D call: TRBD1 (5 bases). This CDR3 comprises 16 residues. Germline V gives CDR1 SGHDT, CDR2 YYEEEE. V lost 0 bases and J 2 bases, leaving 9 bases between the germline ends. CDR3 amino acids: CASSLGAGTGANVLTF. The CDR3 nucleotides read TGTGCCAGCAGCTTGGGCGCAGGGACTGGGGCCAACGTCCTGACTTTC.

The chain carries TRBV4-3 and TRBJ1-2; tentative D call: TRBD1 (5 bases). Germline-derived CDR1 and CDR2 are LGHNA and YSLEER. The CDR3 spans 16 residues. The V and J ends lost 0 bases and 4 bases respectively, with 15 bases between them. CDR3 sequence (DNA): TGCGCCAGCAGCCAAGATCTGATCGTTACAGGCTATGGCTACACCTTC. Encoded protein: CASSQDLIVTGYGYTF.

V is TRBV18 and J is TRBJ1-2, with 7 bases matching TRBD1. Germline CDR1 is KGHSH and CDR2 is LQKENI. The CDR3 consists of 14 residues. Unmatched junction bases numbered 7, after V lost 6 bases and J lost 3 bases. The CDR3 reads CASSHGTAYYGYTF. The DNA of the CDR3 is TGTGCCAGCTCGCACGGGACAGCGTACTATGGCTACACCTTC.